This T cell receptor (beta chain) was captured by sequencing in a study of blood T cell repertoires in COVID-19. The wider study: In each case, the material was cDNA or gDNA derived from T cells, B-cell-depleted T cells, or PBMCs.

This CDR3 is 15 amino acids long. Germline CDR1 reads MNHEY; CDR2 reads SVGEGT. Trimming took off 6 bases at V and 0 bases at J, with 9 bases between the two ends. The study drew participants aged about 18 to 90 years from some 24 US areas. Participants were placed into cohorts based on the clinical history they reported. In the source study's methods: Reference gene primer amplification gave estimated nucleated cell counts. Clones were sequenced by immunoSEQ multiplex PCR, and TCRdb holds only the in-frame ones, with some missing. V and J calls plus clone size are reproduced from that table; the DNA served to infer D and trimming. The repertoire holds approximately 240,000 clones, with roughly 87% as singletons.

The V and J genes are TRBV6-2 or TRBV6-3 and TRBJ1-6; D is ambiguous. This TCR was sampled from a woman younger than 45 with acute COVID-19. The specimen sequenced was PBMCs or T cells enriched from blood (not recorded which). The DNA of the CDR3 is TGTGCCAGCAGCGACACTCTCTCCTATAATTCACCCCTCCACTTT. This codes for CASSDTLSYNSPLHF.